The sequence of this T cell receptor (beta chain) was determined in a study of glioma-infiltrating T cells after dendritic cell vaccination (dated by TCRdb to the mid-2010s). General notes on the study: The cohort included around 15 glioblastoma patients drawn from Phase I and II dendritic cell vaccination trials, of whom 9 were newly diagnosed and 6 had recurrent disease. Patients received autologous tumor lysate-pulsed dendritic cell vaccination between about 2002 and 2013. Each patient was given three intradermal dendritic cell vaccine injections, spaced two weeks apart, in the arm below the axilla. In glioblastoma patients vaccinated with dendritic cells, deep sequencing of TCR beta CDR3 regions served to measure the amount of tumor-infiltrating lymphocytes and to compare repertoires between tumor and blood. Survival after dendritic cell vaccination was correlated with TCR sequencing metrics, such as TIL content and the overlap between tumor and blood repertoires. To make the vaccine, monocyte-derived dendritic cells were cultured for under eight days with IL-4 and GM-CSF and then pulsed overnight with autologous tumor lysate. Overall results and qualifications from the work: No direct relationship between TCR clonality and survival was found, suggesting that a diverse polyclonal response may matter. The cohort was small and heterogeneous, only a few patients had full blood and tumor sets, and even fewer had initial-recurrent tumor pairs. Longer time to progression and overall survival after dendritic cell vaccination were predicted by higher estimated pretreatment TIL content. The three-group TCR overlap response model was described as speculative and requiring prospective validation.

Using the immunoSEQ assay, TCRB CDR3 regions were amplified from roughly 1.8 micrograms of genomic DNA, or from all available DNA when less than that was on hand. For multiplex PCR, 60 forward primers for TCR V beta segments and 13 reverse primers for J beta segments were used. To estimate the number of reads per starting template, synthetic control templates were added to each sample at limiting dilution. The Illumina HiSeq System generated sequencing reads of 87 bp. From the authors' description of their analysis: To remove PCR and sequencing errors, closely related sequences were merged with a nearest neighbor algorithm. TCR overlap was measured as the percentage of unique tumor TCR beta sequences also present in the same patient's peripheral blood. In its TCRdb copy, this immuneACCESS table keeps in-frame sequences only and misses some clones. Where compared with another copy, unresolved V genes explain less than half of these, and the others have no known cause. The V and J calls and clone size come from that table; D and trimming were worked out from the DNA. Counted in this sample were 75,000 to 100,000 clones; approximately 80% of them appeared once. The ten largest clones capture under 7% of the sample.

To be selected, patients needed enough residual fresh-frozen tumor tissue and more than two years of available survival data. An isocitrate dehydrogenase mutation was not carried by any of the glioblastoma patients, although molecular status was otherwise variable. PBMC were collected before vaccination, two weeks after the third vaccination, and at tumor progression when it occurred. The Qiagen DNeasy Blood extraction Kit was used to extract genomic DNA. CDR1 and CDR2, per the germline V gene, are MNHNS and SASEGT. The CDR3, from cysteine to phenylalanine, totals 13 residues. Of all the DNA, just the CDR3 is kept, 39 bases in frame from base 1. Trimming takes 3 bases from V and 4 bases from J, and the germline ends sit 9 bases apart. A word on this clone: The antigen this receptor binds is unknown. Base qualities are not provided; no much larger clone lies one nucleotide away.

The specimen was blood, collected before dendritic cell vaccination. This TCR was sampled from a human donor with glioblastoma. The chain uses TRBV6-1 and TRBJ1-1; no confident D gene assignment can be made. The DNA sequence is given as TGTGCCAGCAGTGAGTTTATGTCCACTGAAGCTTTCTTT. Its protein product is CASSEFMSTEAFF.